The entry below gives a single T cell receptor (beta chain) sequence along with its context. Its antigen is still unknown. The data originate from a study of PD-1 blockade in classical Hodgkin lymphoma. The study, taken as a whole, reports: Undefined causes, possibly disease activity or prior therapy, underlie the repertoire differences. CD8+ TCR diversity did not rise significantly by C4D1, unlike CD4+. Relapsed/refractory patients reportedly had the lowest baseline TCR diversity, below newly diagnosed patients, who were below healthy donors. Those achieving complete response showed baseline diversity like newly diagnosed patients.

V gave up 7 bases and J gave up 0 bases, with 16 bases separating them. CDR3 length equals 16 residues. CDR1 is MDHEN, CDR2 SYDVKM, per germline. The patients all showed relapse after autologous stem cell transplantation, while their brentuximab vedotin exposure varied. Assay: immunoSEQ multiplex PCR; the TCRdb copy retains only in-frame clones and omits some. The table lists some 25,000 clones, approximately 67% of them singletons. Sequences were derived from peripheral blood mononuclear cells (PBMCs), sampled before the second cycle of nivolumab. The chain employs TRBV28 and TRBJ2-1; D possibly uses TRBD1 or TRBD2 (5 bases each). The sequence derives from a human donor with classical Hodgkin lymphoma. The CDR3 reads CASKGERTYSYNEQFF. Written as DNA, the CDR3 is TGTGCCAGCAAAGGGGAGCGGACCTACTCCTACAATGAGCAGTTCTTC.